This TCR beta chain was recorded in a study of cytomegalovirus exposure and HLA in healthy donors. The PCR used 60 Vbeta and 13 Jbeta primers. The method was immunoSEQ multiplex PCR; TCRdb's version includes in-frame clones alone and lacks a portion of them. The sample gives some 130,000 clones, 79% of which show up once; 6.5% to 7% is in the top ten. The CDR3 has 15 residues. Germline loops: CDR1 KGHSH, CDR2 LQKENI. V was shortened by 4 bases and J by 4 bases, with 15 bases between the two germline ends. The TCR sequence derives from a man aged 40-49 years in good health and CMV-seropositive. The V and J genes are TRBV18 and TRBJ2-3, with a possible D match to TRBD2 (5 bases). The sequencing input was PBMCs. The CDR3 DNA reads TGTGCCAGCTCACTAATGGGGAGCGCCGCAGATACGCAGTATTTT. Amino acids: CASSLMGSAADTQYF.